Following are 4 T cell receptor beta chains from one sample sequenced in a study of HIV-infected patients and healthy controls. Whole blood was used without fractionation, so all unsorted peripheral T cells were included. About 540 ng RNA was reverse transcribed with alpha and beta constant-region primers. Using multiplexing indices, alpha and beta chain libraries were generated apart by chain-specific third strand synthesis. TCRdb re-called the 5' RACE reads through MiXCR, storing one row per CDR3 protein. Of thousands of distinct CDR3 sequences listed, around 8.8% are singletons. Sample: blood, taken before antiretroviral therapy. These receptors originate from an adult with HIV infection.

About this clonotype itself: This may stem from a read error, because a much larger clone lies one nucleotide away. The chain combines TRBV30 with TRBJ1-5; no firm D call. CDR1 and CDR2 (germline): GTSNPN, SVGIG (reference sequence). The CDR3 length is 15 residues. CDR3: CAWKKADGDNRPQHF. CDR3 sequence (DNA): TGTGCCTGGAAAAAGGCGGACGGGGATAATCGGCCCCAGCATTTT.

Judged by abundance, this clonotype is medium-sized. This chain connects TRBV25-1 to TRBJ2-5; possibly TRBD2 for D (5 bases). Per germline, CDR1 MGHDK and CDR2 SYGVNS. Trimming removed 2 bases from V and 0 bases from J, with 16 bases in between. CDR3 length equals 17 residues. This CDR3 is CASSERDPRFYQETQYF. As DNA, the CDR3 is TGTGCCAGCAGTGAACGGGATCCTCGATTCTACCAAGAGACCCAGTACTTC.

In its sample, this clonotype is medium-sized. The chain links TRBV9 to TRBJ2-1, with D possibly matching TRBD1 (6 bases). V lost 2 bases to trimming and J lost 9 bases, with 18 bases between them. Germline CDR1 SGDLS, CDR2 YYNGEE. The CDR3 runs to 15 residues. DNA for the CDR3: TGTGCCAGCAGCGTGCGACAGGCTCCGTTAGGTGAGCAGTTCTTC. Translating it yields CASSVRQAPLGEQFF.

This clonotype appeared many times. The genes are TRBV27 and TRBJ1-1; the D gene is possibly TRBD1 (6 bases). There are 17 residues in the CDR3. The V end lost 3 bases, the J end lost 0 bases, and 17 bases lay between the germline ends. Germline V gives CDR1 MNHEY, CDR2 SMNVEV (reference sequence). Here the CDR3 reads CASSFAGGSFLNTEAFF. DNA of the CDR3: TGTGCCAGCAGTTTCGCGGGGGGCAGTTTTCTGAACACTGAAGCTTTCTTT.